The next 28 T cell receptor beta chains were all read from a single sample in a study of identical twins listed by TCRdb under 2016. The receptor library was made with 5' RACE. The sequencer listed for this sample is Illumina HiSeq 2000. TCRdb took the public reads, trimmed them with fastp at Q25, ran MiXCR for clone calling and kept in-frame beta chains. Rows merge per CDR3 protein into single entries with the most common DNA and genes. Within this sample are a few hundred thousand distinct CDR3 sequences, with roughly 20% of them counted one time only. In total, the top ten clones hold approximately 12% of the sample. Sequences were obtained from naive T cells sorted from blood. Taken with the paper, the label for cell subset or site translates to: cells isolated with a human naive T-cell isolation kit. These receptor sequences come from a man between 50 and 59 years old in good health.

This clonotype was seen more than once but under ten times. The CDR3 region has the DNA TGTGCCAGCAGCCCGGGAACGCAAGCTTTCTTT. Residues: CASSPGTQAFF. The gene calls are TRBV12-3 or TRBV12-4 and TRBJ1-1; no definite D call. With 6 bases removed from V and 9 bases from J, the gap between germline ends came to 11 bases. The CDR3 runs 11 residues.

V gene TRBV4-3 combines with J gene TRBJ2-2; a possible D gene is TRBD2 (7 bases). Trimming stripped 0 bases from V and 4 bases from J, with 12 bases between. Germline lookup yields CDR1 LGHNA and CDR2 YSLEER. This CDR3 has 16 amino acids. CDR3 in amino acids: CASSQDWGGRTGELFF. In DNA form, the CDR3 reads TGCGCCAGCAGCCAAGATTGGGGGGGGCGCACCGGGGAGCTGTTTTTT.

In this sample, this clonotype turned up many times. The V call is TRBV28, the J call TRBJ2-5; a possible D gene is TRBD2 (5 bases). The germline V gene has CDR1 MDHEN and CDR2 SYDVKM. CDR3 length equals 14 residues. V lost 5 bases and J 4 bases, leaving 14 bases between the germline ends. CDR3 amino acids: CASSPPGDLETQYF. The CDR3 DNA reads as TGTGCCAGCAGTCCCCCCGGGGATCTAGAGACCCAGTACTTC.

This rearrangement joins TRBV5-1 to TRBJ2-2; 14 bases match TRBD2. Germline lookup yields CDR1 SGHRS and CDR2 YFSETQ. This CDR3 spans 15 amino acids. V shed 6 bases, J shed 7 bases, and the junction held 5 bases outside the gene matches. The CDR3 DNA sequence: TGCGCCAGCACCAGGGGGACTAGCGGGAGCGGGGAGCTGTTTTTT. Its protein product is CASTRGTSGSGELFF.

V usage is TRBV6-2 or TRBV6-3 and J usage is TRBJ2-7, with D possibly being TRBD1 or TRBD2 (5 bases each). With 9 bases removed from V and 3 bases from J, the gap between germline ends came to 12 bases. Per germline, CDR1 MNHEY and CDR2 SVGEGT. The CDR3 has 12 residues. CDR3 nucleotides: TGTGCCAGTAGGGACGGAATCTACGAGCAGTACTTC. Protein sequence: CASRDGIYEQYF.

Ten or more counts support this clonotype. The chain has TRBV15 and TRBJ2-1; tentative D call: TRBD1 (5 bases). Germline values: CDR1 LNHNV, CDR2 YYDKDF (reference sequence). The V and J ends lost 3 bases and 9 bases respectively, with 15 bases between them. The CDR3 has 14 amino acids. CDR3 protein: CATSSRVGASEQFF. The CDR3 nucleotides read TGTGCCACCAGCAGCAGGGTTGGAGCGAGTGAGCAGTTCTTC.

This clonotype has only a few counts. J is TRBJ2-3 and V is TRBV7-9; tentative D call: TRBD1 (6 bases). Germline CDR1 SEHNR, CDR2 FQNEAQ (reference sequence). The CDR3 consists of 13 residues. Trimming removed 4 bases at V and 5 bases at J, with 10 bases between. For the CDR3, the DNA is TGTGCCAGCAGCTATCTGACAGGAGATACGCAGTATTTT. Translating gives CASSYLTGDTQYF. The entire variable domain, with the rest obtained from reference TRBV7-9 and TRBJ2-3, is as follows: DTGVSQNPRHKITKRGQNVTFRCDPISEHNRLYWYRQTLGQGPEFLTYFQNEAQLEKSRLLSDRFSAERPKGSFSTLEIQRTEQGDSAMYLCASSYLTGDTQYFGPGTRLTVL.

This clonotype was counted between two and nine times. The chain couples TRBV20-1 to TRBJ2-4, with 8 bases aligning to TRBD1. CDR1 and CDR2 (germline): DFQATT, SNEGSKA (reference sequence). There are 14 residues in the CDR3. Losses at the gene ends were 3 bases for V and 0 bases for J; bases not matched to a gene: 1. For the CDR3, the DNA is TGCAGTGCTAGGGACAGGGTAGCCAAAAACATTCAGTACTTC. Translating it yields CSARDRVAKNIQYF.

The chain couples TRBV12-3 or TRBV12-4 to TRBJ2-1, with TRBD2 identical over 13 bases. The ends lost 6 bases at V and 5 bases at J; junction bases unmatched: 1. This CDR3 has 14 amino acids. The CDR3 loop reads CASSGTSGDNEQFF. Here the CDR3 DNA reads TGTGCCAGCAGCGGGACTAGCGGGGACAATGAGCAGTTCTTC.

This clonotype has only a few counts. The rearrangement uses TRBV12-3 or TRBV12-4 and TRBJ2-1; D unresolved. V was pared by 7 bases and J by 7 bases, with 14 bases between. The CDR3 covers 13 residues. CDR3 nucleotide sequence: TGTGCCAGCACCCACCCATACTCAAATGAGCAGTTCTTC. This gives the protein CASTHPYSNEQFF.

V and J are TRBV20-1 and TRBJ2-1, with 12 bases that match TRBD2. Trimming took 3 bases from V and 3 from J; bases not matched to a gene: 3. The CDR3 is 15 amino acids. Per germline, CDR1 DFQATT and CDR2 SNEGSKA (reference sequence). The CDR3 sequence: CSASRLAGVYNEQFF. CDR3 bases: TGCAGTGCTAGTCGACTAGCGGGGGTCTACAATGAGCAGTTCTTC.

Only a few counts were recorded for this clonotype. V usage is TRBV12-3 or TRBV12-4 and J usage is TRBJ1-2; D gene unclear. The CDR3 is made up of 12 amino acids. V lost 6 bases and J 8 bases, leaving 13 bases between the germline ends. Written as DNA, the CDR3 is TGTGCCAGCAGGAAAATTGGCTTCGGCTACACCTTC. It specifies CASRKIGFGYTF.

Many counts were recorded for this clonotype. V and J are TRBV4-3 and TRBJ2-3, with 9 bases aligning to TRBD2. Germline V CDR1 and CDR2: LGHNA, YSLEER. This CDR3 spans 17 amino acids. V gave up 3 bases and J gave up 4 bases; unmatched junction bases: 11. CDR3 region: CASSQNVGGGASDTQYF. For the CDR3, the DNA is TGCGCCAGCAGCCAGAATGTCGGCGGGGGGGCGTCAGATACGCAGTATTTT.

The chain is built from TRBV5-1 and TRBJ2-1; TRBD2 agrees at 15 bases. This CDR3 has 19 amino acids. J gave up 0 bases and V 4 bases, and 8 bases lay outside the gene matches. CDR1 and CDR2 (germline): SGHRS, YFSETQ. CDR3 loop: CASSSRTSGRESSYNEQFF. For the CDR3, the DNA is TGCGCCAGCAGCAGCAGGACTAGCGGGAGGGAGAGCTCCTACAATGAGCAGTTCTTC.

This clonotype was found a few times. V usage is TRBV6-2 or TRBV6-3 and J usage is TRBJ2-1; 14 positions match TRBD2. CDR1 and CDR2 (germline): MNHEY, SVGEGT. The CDR3 runs 15 residues. The V gene end was trimmed by 6 bases and the J gene end by 10 bases; junction bases not matched to a gene: 8. In nucleotides, the CDR3 is TGTGCCAGCAGCAGGACTAGCGGGAGGCCAGGGGAGCAGTTCTTC. The encoded protein is CASSRTSGRPGEQFF.

This chain connects TRBV27 to TRBJ1-2; 8 bases line up with TRBD1. Germline loops: CDR1 MNHEY, CDR2 SMNVEV (reference sequence). V gave up 5 bases and J gave up 4 bases; unmatched junction bases: 6. CDR3 size: 14 residues. This chain's CDR3 is CASSKDRGGYGYTF. The CDR3 region has the DNA TGTGCCAGCAGTAAAGACAGGGGCGGCTATGGCTACACCTTC.

The sample holds a few counts of this clonotype. The V gene is TRBV20-1, the J gene TRBJ2-1; 7 bases agree with TRBD2. CDR3 length: 14 amino acids. Germline values: CDR1 DFQATT, CDR2 SNEGSKA (reference sequence). The V gene end was trimmed by 1 base and the J gene end by 7 bases; junction bases not matched to a gene: 7. In nucleotides, the CDR3 is TGCAGTGCTAGAGGGAGGCGGGAGCGGAATGAGCAGTTCTTC. It codes for CSARGRRERNEQFF.

Only a few counts were recorded for this clonotype. The V call is TRBV16, the J call TRBJ2-7; D remains ambiguous. Trimming removed 2 bases at V and 1 base at J, with 6 bases between. Per the germline V gene, CDR1 is KGHSY and CDR2 is FQNENV. CDR3 length equals 13 residues. The CDR3, as DNA: TGTGCCAGCAGCCAAGCGTCGTCCTACGAGCAGTACTTC. Encoded protein: CASSQASSYEQYF. Looking up the rest from reference TRBV16 and TRBJ2-7 gives the full variable domain: GEEVAQTPKHLVRGEGQKAKLYCAPIKGHSYVFWYQQVLKNEFKFLISFQNENVFDETGMPKERFSAKCLPNSPCSLEIQATKLEDSAVYFCASSQASSYEQYFGPGTRLTVT.

The J gene is TRBJ2-7, the V gene TRBV4-2, with D perhaps TRBD1 (5 bases). Germline loops: CDR1 LGHNA, CDR2 YNFKEQ. V was clipped by 6 bases and J by 1 base, with 16 bases between them. The CDR3 extends over 15 amino acids. The CDR3 is CASSHKPRESYEQYF. The CDR3, as DNA: TGTGCCAGCAGTCACAAGCCCAGGGAATCCTACGAGCAGTACTTC.

This rearrangement joins TRBV20-1 to TRBJ1-5; D is undetermined. The germline V gene has CDR1 DFQATT and CDR2 SNEGSKA (reference sequence). V was cut by 0 bases and J by 4 bases, with 19 bases left in between. This CDR3 comprises 17 residues. The CDR3 region has the DNA TGCAGTGCTAGAGACAAGATGGTATCGGGTGCTAATCAGCCCCAGCATTTT. Protein: CSARDKMVSGANQPQHF.

The chain joins TRBV9 to TRBJ2-1; 10 positions agree with TRBD2. Germline V gene sequence: CDR1 SGDLS, CDR2 YYNGEE. V lost 2 bases and J lost 5; bases outside the gene matches: 7. CDR3 size: 16 residues. CDR3 in amino acids: CASSVQAGGLNNEQFF. The DNA of the CDR3 is TGTGCCAGCAGCGTTCAAGCGGGAGGGCTAAACAATGAGCAGTTCTTC.

This clonotype came up a few times. The chain carries TRBV10-3 and TRBJ1-5; D gene uncertain. The CDR3 runs 13 residues. Trimming took off 2 bases at V and 1 base at J, with 3 bases between the two ends. CDR1 and CDR2 (germline): ENHRY, SYGVKD. Here the CDR3 reads CAISEESNQPQHF. The CDR3 DNA reads as TGTGCCATCAGTGAGGAAAGCAATCAGCCCCAGCATTTT.

This clonotype was detected a few times. The chain joins TRBV3-1 to TRBJ2-1; D is perhaps TRBD2 (6 bases). The CDR3 spans 15 residues. The V gene lost 2 bases and the J gene lost 9 bases, with 17 bases spanning the gap. The germline gives CDR1 LGHDT, CDR2 YNNKEL (reference sequence). The DNA of the CDR3 is TGTGCCAGCAGCCAAATCGCTTCGGCGCGGGGTGAGCAGTTCTTC. Translating it yields CASSQIASARGEQFF.

This clonotype was counted ten times or more. The rearrangement joins TRBV14 to TRBJ2-1; TRBD2 matches 8 bases. Losses at the gene ends were 5 bases for V and 9 bases for J; bases not matched to a gene: 18. CDR1 SGHDN and CDR2 FVKESK come from the germline V gene. The CDR3 consists of 17 residues. The DNA for the CDR3 is TGTGCCAGCAGCGCCCCATTAGCAAGCGGGAGAGGAGGTGAGCAGTTCTTC. Its translation: CASSAPLASGRGGEQFF.

V is TRBV5-1 and J is TRBJ2-1; TRBD2 matches 15 bases. Germline trimming cut 4 bases from V and 5 bases from J; bases unmatched to any gene: 10. This CDR3 is built from 18 residues. Germline values: CDR1 SGHRS, CDR2 YFSETQ. CDR3 coding DNA: TGCGCCAGCAGCCTTGGGACTAGCGGGAGGCCGGGAAACAATGAGCAGTTCTTC. This encodes CASSLGTSGRPGNNEQFF.

This clonotype was counted a few times. The genes are TRBV5-1 and TRBJ2-2, with 8 bases that match TRBD1. Germline V gene data show CDR1 as SGHRS and CDR2 as YFSETQ. With V trimmed by 3 bases and J by 7 bases, 8 bases remained unmatched. This CDR3 has 15 amino acids. Written as DNA, the CDR3 is TGCGCCAGCAGCTATCAACAGGGGGTGCACGGGGAGCTGTTTTTT. Translating it yields CASSYQQGVHGELFF.

This clonotype was seen many times. The gene calls are TRBV29-1 and TRBJ2-7; TRBD1 matches 9 bases. V lost 5 bases to trimming and J lost 0 bases; unmatched junction nucleotides: 5. The germline gives CDR1 SQVTM, CDR2 ANQGSEA. The CDR3 runs to 14 residues. The CDR3 bases are TGCAGCGTTAAGGACAGGGGATACTCCTACGAGCAGTACTTC. Residues: CSVKDRGYSYEQYF.

Only a few counts were recorded for this clonotype. The rearrangement uses TRBV7-2 and TRBJ2-1, with a tentative D call TRBD2 (7 bases). Trimming shortened V by 5 bases and J by 9 bases, and 14 bases separated the two germline ends. Germline V gene lookup returns CDR1 SGHTA and CDR2 FQGNSA. The length of the CDR3 is 13 residues. The CDR3 region is CASSRGGASEQFF. In DNA, the CDR3 is TGTGCCAGCAGCCGTGGGGGGGCAAGTGAGCAGTTCTTC.